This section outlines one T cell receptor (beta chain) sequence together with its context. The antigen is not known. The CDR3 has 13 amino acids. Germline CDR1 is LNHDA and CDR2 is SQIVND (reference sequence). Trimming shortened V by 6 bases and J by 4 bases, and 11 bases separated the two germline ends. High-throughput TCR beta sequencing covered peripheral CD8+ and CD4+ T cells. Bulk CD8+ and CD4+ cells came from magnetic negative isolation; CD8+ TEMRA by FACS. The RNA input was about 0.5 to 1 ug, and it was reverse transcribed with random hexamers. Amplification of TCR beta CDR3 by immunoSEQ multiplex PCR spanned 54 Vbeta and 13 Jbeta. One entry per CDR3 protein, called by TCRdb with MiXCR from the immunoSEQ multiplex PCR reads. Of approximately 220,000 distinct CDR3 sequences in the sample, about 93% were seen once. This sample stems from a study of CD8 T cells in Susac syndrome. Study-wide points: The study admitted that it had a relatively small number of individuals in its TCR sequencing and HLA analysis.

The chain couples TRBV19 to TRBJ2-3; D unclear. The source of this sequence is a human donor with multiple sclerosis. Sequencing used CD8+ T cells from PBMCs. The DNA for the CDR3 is TGTGCCAGTAGCCACGGTAGTCCAGATACGCAGTATTTT. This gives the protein CASSHGSPDTQYF.